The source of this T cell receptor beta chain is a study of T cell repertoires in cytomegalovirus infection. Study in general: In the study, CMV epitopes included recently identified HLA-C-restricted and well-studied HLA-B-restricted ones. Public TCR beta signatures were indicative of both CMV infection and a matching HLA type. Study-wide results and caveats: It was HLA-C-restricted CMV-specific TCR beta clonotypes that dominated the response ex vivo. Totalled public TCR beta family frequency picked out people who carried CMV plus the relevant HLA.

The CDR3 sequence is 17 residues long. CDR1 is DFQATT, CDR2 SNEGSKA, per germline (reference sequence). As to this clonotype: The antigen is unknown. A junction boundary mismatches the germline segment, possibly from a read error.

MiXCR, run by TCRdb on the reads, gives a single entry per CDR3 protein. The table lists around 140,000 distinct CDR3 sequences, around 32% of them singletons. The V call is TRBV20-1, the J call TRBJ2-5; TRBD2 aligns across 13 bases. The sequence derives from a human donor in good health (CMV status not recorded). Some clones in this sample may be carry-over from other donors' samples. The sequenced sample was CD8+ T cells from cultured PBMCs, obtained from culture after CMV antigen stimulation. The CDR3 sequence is CNASDGLAGDFKETQYF. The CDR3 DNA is TGCAATGCTAGTGATGGACTAGCGGGGGACTTTAAAGAGACCCAGTACTTC.